These T cell receptor beta chains were read from a single sample in a study of T cell responses to AZD1222 COVID-19 vaccine. Assay: immunoSEQ multiplex PCR; the TCRdb copy retains only in-frame clones and omits some. The table includes 100,000 or so clones, more than 75% detected once. The material was peripheral blood, obtained on day 0 of AZD1222 vaccination. All receptors derive from an adult in good health. CDR3s include the opening cysteine and the closing phenylalanine or tryptophan. Fields, in order: V gene, J gene, D gene, clone size, CDR3 protein, CDR3 DNA. D genes are given only for firm matches. The size field is filled for only some rows; it gives once, few, many or a size class.

TRBV9	TRBJ2-7	TRBD1	-	CASSVGGQGYEQYF	TGTGCCAGCAGCGTAGGGGGACAGGGCTACGAGCAGTACTTC
TRBV12-5	TRBJ2-1	TRBD2	few	CASATGTSGGNNEQFF	TGTGCTAGTGCCACCGGGACTAGCGGGGGCAACAATGAGCAGTTCTTC
TRBV10-2	TRBJ1-6	-	-	CASSFSVSQWSPLHF	TGCGCCAGCAGCTTTTCGGTAAGTCAGTGGTCACCCCTCCACTTT
TRBV24-1	TRBJ2-5	TRBD2	-	CATSDFASGTQETQYF	TGTGCCACCAGTGATTTCGCTAGCGGAACACAAGAGACCCAGTACTTC
TRBV4-3	TRBJ1-1	-	-	CASSQQLGNTEAFF	TGCGCCAGCAGCCAACAACTTGGGAACACTGAAGCTTTCTTT
TRBV3-1/TRBV3-2	TRBJ1-1	-	-	CASSPWGRLNTEAFF	TGTGCCAGCAGCCCGTGGGGCCGGCTGAACACTGAAGCTTTCTTT
TRBV28	TRBJ1-3	-	-	CASSFLNTIYF	TGTGCCAGCAGTTTCCTAAACACCATATATTTT
TRBV18	TRBJ1-2	TRBD1	-	CASSGLGQGGDYGYTF	TGTGCCAGCTCAGGCCTTGGACAGGGCGGCGACTATGGCTACACCTTC
TRBV29-1	TRBJ2-1	TRBD2	-	CSTVGYGGRNYNEQFF	TGCAGCACCGTCGGGTACGGCGGGAGAAACTACAATGAGCAGTTCTTC
TRBV11-3	TRBJ2-5	TRBD1	-	CASSSTGGEETQYF	TGTGCCAGCAGCTCGACAGGGGGCGAAGAGACCCAGTACTTC
TRBV19	TRBJ1-3	-	-	CAKRKQGVGNTIYF	TGTGCCAAAAGAAAACAGGGCGTAGGAAACACCATATATTTT
TRBV19	TRBJ1-5	-	-	CASSIGGSYSNQPQHF	TGTGCCAGTAGTATAGGGGGCAGCTATAGCAATCAGCCCCAGCATTTT
TRBV19	TRBJ1-2	TRBD1	-	CASRRTGVNYGYTF	TGTGCCAGTAGGAGGACAGGGGTTAACTATGGCTACACCTTC
TRBV5-5	TRBJ1-4	TRBD1	-	CASSLSPGQGILIEKLFF	TGTGCCAGCAGCCTTTCCCCGGGACAGGGTATTCTTATTGAAAAACTGTTTTTT
TRBV20-1	TRBJ2-3	-	-	CSAAPEDTQYF	TGCAGTGCTGCCCCCGAAGATACGCAGTATTTT
TRBV6-5	TRBJ2-5	TRBD2	-	CASRLFGGGSETQYF	TGTGCCAGCAGGCTGTTCGGGGGGGGCTCCGAGACCCAGTACTTC
TRBV9	TRBJ1-3	TRBD1	-	CASSPRQGYSGNTIYF	TGTGCCAGCAGCCCCCGACAGGGGTACTCTGGAAACACCATATATTTT